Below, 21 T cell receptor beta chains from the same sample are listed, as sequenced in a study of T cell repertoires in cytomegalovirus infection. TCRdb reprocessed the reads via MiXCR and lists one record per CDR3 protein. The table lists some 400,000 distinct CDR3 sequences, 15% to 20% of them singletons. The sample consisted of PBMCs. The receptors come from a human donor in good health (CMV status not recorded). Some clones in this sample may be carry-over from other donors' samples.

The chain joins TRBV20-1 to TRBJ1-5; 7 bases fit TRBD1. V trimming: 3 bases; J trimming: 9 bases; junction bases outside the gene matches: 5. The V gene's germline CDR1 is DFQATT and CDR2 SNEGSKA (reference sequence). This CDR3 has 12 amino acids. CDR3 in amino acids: CSASDRERPQHF. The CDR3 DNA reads TGCAGTGCTAGTGACAGGGAGCGGCCCCAGCATTTT.

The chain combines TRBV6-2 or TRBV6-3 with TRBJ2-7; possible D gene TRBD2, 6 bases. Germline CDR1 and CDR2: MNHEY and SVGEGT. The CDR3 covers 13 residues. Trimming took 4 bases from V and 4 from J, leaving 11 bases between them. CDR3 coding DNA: TGTGCCAGCAGTTCCCCTAGCGAATACGAGCAGTACTTC. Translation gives CASSSPSEYEQYF.

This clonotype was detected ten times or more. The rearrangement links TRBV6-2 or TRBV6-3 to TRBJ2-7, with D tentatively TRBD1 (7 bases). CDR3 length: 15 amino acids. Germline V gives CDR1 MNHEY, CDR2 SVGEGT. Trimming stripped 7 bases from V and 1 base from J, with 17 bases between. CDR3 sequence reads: CASNRATGRSYEQYF. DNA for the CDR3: TGTGCCAGCAACAGGGCGACAGGGAGGTCCTACGAGCAGTACTTC.

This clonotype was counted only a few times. The CDR3 sequence: CASSGPSVYEQYF. CDR3 coding DNA: TGTGCCAGCAGTGGCCCCTCGGTCTACGAGCAGTACTTC. This chain connects TRBV6-1 to TRBJ2-7, with unresolved D. The CDR3 is 13 amino acids. Trimming shortened V by 4 bases and J by 3 bases, and 10 bases separated the two germline ends. Germline CDR1 is MNHNS and CDR2 is SASEGT.

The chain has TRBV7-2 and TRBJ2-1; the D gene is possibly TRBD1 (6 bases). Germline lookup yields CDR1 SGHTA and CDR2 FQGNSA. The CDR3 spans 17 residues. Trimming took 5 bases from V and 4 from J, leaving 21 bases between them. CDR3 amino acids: CASSEYGVRGYYNEQFF. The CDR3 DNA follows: TGTGCCAGCAGCGAGTACGGCGTCAGGGGATATTACAATGAGCAGTTCTTC.

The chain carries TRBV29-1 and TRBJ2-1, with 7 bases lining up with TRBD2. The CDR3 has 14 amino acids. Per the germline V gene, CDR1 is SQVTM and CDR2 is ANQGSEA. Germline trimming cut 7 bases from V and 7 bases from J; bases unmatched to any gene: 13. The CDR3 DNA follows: TGCAGCGGCCGCGGTACTAGCGCGGCGAATGAGCAGTTCTTC. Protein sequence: CSGRGTSAANEQFF.

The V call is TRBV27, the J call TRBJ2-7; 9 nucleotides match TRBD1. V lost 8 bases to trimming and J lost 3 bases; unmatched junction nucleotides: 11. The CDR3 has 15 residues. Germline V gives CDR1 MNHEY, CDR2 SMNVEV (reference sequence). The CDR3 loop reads CASCVSGTGYYEQYF. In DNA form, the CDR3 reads TGTGCCAGCTGTGTTTCCGGGACAGGGTACTACGAGCAGTACTTC.

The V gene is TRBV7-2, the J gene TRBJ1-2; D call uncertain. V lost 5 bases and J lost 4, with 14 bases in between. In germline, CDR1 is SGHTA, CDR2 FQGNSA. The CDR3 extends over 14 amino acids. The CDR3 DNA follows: TGTGCCAGCAGCCCCTGGATTGACGGCTATGGCTACACCTTC. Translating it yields CASSPWIDGYGYTF. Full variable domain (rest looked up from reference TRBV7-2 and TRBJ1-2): GAGVSQSPSNKVTEKGKDVELRCDPISGHTALYWYRQSLGQGLEFLIYFQGNSAPDKSGLPSDRFSAERTGGSVSTLTIQRTQQEDSAVYLCASSPWIDGYGYTFGSGTRLTVV.

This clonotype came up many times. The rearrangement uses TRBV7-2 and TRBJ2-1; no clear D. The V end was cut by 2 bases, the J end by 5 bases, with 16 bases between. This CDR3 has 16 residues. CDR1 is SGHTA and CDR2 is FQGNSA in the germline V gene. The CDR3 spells CASSLSVPETHNEQFF. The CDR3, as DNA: TGTGCCAGCAGCTTAAGCGTCCCAGAAACCCACAATGAGCAGTTCTTC.

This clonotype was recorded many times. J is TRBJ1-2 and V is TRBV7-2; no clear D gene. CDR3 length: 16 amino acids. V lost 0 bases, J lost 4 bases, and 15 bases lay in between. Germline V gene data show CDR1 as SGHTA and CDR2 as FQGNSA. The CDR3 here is CASSLAGRRPSYGYTF. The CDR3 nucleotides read TGTGCCAGCAGCTTAGCCGGGCGGAGGCCCAGCTATGGCTACACCTTC.

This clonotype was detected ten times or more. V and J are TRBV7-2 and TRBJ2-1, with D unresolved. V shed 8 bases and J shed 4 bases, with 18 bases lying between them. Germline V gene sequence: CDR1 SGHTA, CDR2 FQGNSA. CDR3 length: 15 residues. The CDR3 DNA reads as TGTGCCAGCGGTATCGGGTCCCCCGAGTACAATGAGCAGTTCTTC. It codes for CASGIGSPEYNEQFF.

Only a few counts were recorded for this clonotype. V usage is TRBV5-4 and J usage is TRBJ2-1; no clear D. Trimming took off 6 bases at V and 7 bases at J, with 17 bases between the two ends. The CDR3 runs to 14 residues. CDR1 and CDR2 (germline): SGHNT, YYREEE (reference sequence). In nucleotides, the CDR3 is TGTGCCAGCACCGACGAAGTAGCTCGGAATGAGCAGTTCTTC. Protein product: CASTDEVARNEQFF.

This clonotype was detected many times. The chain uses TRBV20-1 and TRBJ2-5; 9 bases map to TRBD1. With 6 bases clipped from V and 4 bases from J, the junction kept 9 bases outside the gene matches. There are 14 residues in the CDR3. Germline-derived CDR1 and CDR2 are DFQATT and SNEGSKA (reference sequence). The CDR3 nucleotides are TGCAGTGCCTCCCCCACACAGGGGGCAGAGACCCAGTACTTC. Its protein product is CSASPTQGAETQYF.

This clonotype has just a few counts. The CDR3 coding sequence is TGTGCCAGCAGCCAACTAGGGTATGAGCAGTTCTTC. Protein sequence: CASSQLGYEQFF. The V gene is TRBV7-9, the J gene TRBJ2-1, with D perhaps matching TRBD2 (5 bases). The CDR3 is 12 residues long. CDR1 and CDR2 from the germline V gene are SEHNR and FQNEAQ (reference sequence). Trimming removed 5 bases at V and 8 bases at J, with 10 bases between.

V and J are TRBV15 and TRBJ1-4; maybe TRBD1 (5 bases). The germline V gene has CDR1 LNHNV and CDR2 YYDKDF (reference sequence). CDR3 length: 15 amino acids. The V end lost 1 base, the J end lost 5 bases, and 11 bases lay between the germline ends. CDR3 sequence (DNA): TGTGCCACCAGCAGAGGGGGACGGGAAAATGAAAAACTGTTTTTT. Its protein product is CATSRGGRENEKLFF. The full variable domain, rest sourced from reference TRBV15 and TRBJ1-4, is DAMVIQNPRYQVTQFGKPVTLSCSQTLNHNVMYWYQQKSSQAPKLLFHYYDKDFNNEADTPDNFQSRRPNTSFCFLDIRSPGLGDTAMYLCATSRGGRENEKLFFGSGTQLSVL.

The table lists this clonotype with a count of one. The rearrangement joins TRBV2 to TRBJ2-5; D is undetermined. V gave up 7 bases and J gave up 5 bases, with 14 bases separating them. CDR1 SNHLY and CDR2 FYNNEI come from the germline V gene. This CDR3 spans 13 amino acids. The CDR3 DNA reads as TGTGCCAGCAATGGCTACCCGGGCGAGACCCAGTACTTC. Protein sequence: CASNGYPGETQYF.

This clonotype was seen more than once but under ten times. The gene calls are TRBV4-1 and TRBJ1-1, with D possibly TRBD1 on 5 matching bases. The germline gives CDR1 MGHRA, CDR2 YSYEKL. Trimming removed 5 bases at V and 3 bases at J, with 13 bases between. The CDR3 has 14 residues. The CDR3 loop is CASSRLGQDTEAFF. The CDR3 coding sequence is TGCGCCAGCAGCAGGCTTGGACAAGACACTGAAGCTTTCTTT.

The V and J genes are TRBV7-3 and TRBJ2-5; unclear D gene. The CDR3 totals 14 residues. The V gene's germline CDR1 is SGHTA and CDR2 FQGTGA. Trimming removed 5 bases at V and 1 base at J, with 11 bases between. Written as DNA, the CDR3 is TGTGCCAGCAGCCCCCCCGTGTCCCAAGAGACCCAGTACTTC. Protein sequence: CASSPPVSQETQYF.

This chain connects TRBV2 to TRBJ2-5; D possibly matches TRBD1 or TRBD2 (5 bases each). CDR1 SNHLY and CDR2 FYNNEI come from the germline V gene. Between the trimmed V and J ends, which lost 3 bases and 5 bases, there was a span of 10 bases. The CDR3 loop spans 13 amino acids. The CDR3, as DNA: TGTGCCAGCAGTGATCAGGGAGCCGAGACCCAGTACTTC. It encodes CASSDQGAETQYF. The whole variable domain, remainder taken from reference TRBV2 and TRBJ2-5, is EPEVTQTPSHQVTQMGQEVILRCVPISNHLYFYWYRQILGQKVEFLVSFYNNEISEKSEIFDDQFSVERPDGSNFTLKIRSTKLEDSAMYFCASSDQGAETQYFGPGTRLLVL.

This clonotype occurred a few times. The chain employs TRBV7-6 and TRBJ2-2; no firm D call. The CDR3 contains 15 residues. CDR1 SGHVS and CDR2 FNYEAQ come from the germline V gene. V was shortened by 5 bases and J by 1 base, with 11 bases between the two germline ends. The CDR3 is CASSITGGNTGELFF. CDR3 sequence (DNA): TGTGCCAGCAGCATTACTGGCGGGAACACCGGGGAGCTGTTTTTT.

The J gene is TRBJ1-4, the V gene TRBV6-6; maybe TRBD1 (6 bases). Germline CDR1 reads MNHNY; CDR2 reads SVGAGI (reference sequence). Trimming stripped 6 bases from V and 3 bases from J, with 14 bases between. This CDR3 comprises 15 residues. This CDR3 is CASRNGGAANEKLFF. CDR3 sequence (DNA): TGTGCCAGCAGAAATGGGGGGGCAGCTAATGAAAAACTGTTTTTT.